These 30 T cell receptor beta chains share one sample of origin, sequenced in a study of cytomegalovirus exposure and HLA in healthy donors. In the PCR, 60 Vbeta and 13 Jbeta primers were used. This table comes from immunoSEQ multiplex PCR, and its TCRdb copy is limited to in-frame clones, with some not included. This sample has around 130,000 clones, with around 84% found just once. Sample: PBMCs. The receptors derive from a young woman in good health and CMV-seropositive.

CDR3 DNA sequence: TGCGCCAGCAGCTTTCAGGGACAGGGTGGCACTGAAGCTTTCTTT. As protein: CASSFQGQGGTEAFF. The chain has TRBV5-1 and TRBJ1-1; TRBD1 matches at 9 bases. Germline values: CDR1 SGHRS, CDR2 YFSETQ. The CDR3 is made up of 15 amino acids. Trimming cost V 2 bases and J 4 bases; bases outside gene matches: 6.

The J gene is TRBJ2-2, the V gene TRBV9; D remains ambiguous. Trimming removed 6 bases at V and 3 bases at J, with 12 bases between. CDR1 and CDR2 from the germline V gene are SGDLS and YYNGEE. There are 14 residues in the CDR3. CDR3 sequence (DNA): TGTGCCAGCAAACCCAGTCCTGACACCGGGGAGCTGTTTTTT. It specifies CASKPSPDTGELFF.

This clone was recorded a few times. Other nucleotide sequences from this sample produce the same CDR3. The rearrangement uses TRBV25-1 and TRBJ2-7; D may be TRBD1 (5 bases). CDR3 length: 11 amino acids. Trimming shortened V by 5 bases and J by 6 bases, and 8 bases separated the two germline ends. CDR1 is MGHDK and CDR2 is SYGVNS in the germline V gene. CDR3 DNA: TGTGCCAGCAGTCCAGGGTTCGAGCAGTACTTC. Encoded protein: CASSPGFEQYF.

The gene calls are TRBV5-1 and TRBJ2-3, with 8 bases lining up with TRBD2. Germline V gene lookup returns CDR1 SGHRS and CDR2 YFSETQ. The CDR3 is 14 residues long. Germline trimming cut 3 bases from V and 3 bases from J; bases unmatched to any gene: 3. The DNA of the CDR3 is TGCGCCAGCAGCTCCGGGACTAGTACAGATACGCAGTATTTT. Protein product: CASSSGTSTDTQYF.

The rearrangement uses TRBV7-9 and TRBJ2-5, with TRBD1 as a possible D gene (7 bases). Trimming removed 5 bases from V and 5 bases from J, with 18 bases in between. The length of the CDR3 is 15 residues. Germline V gives CDR1 SEHNR, CDR2 FQNEAQ (reference sequence). CDR3 DNA sequence: TGTGCCAGCAGCCGTGACAGGGAGGCGCTGGAGACCCAGTACTTC. Amino acid sequence: CASSRDREALETQYF.

This clone was detected only a few times. This rearrangement joins TRBV7-9 to TRBJ2-7, with D maybe TRBD2 (5 bases). The V end lost 11 bases, the J end lost 7 bases, and 18 bases lay between the germline ends. The CDR3 is 12 residues long. Per germline, CDR1 SEHNR and CDR2 FQNEAQ (reference sequence). The CDR3 coding sequence is TGTGCCGGAACCCCGTCGGGGAGAGAGCAGTACTTC. It codes for CAGTPSGREQYF.

The chain is built from TRBV5-1 and TRBJ1-2, with D perhaps TRBD1 (5 bases). The CDR3 totals 14 residues. V gave up 7 bases and J gave up 7 bases, with 20 bases separating them. The germline CDR1 and CDR2 sequences are SGHRS and YFSETQ. CDR3 sequence reads: CASHQGLSLRGYTF. CDR3 DNA sequence: TGCGCCAGCCACCAGGGACTCTCTTTACGTGGCTACACCTTC.

The V and J genes are TRBV7-2 and TRBJ2-5; TRBD1 agrees at 10 bases. There are 16 residues in the CDR3. Germline trimming cut 5 bases from V and 5 bases from J; bases unmatched to any gene: 11. Looked up from germline, CDR1 is SGHTA and CDR2 is FQGNSA. CDR3 amino acids: CASSARTGGGSETQYF. The CDR3 DNA sequence: TGTGCCAGCAGCGCCCGGACAGGGGGAGGGTCCGAGACCCAGTACTTC.

The gene calls are TRBV4-1 and TRBJ2-4; D is possibly TRBD1 (6 bases). Germline values: CDR1 MGHRA, CDR2 YSYEKL. Trimming left V 3 bases short and J 1 base short, with 13 bases between. This CDR3 comprises 16 residues. The CDR3 protein is CASSHPQGDAKNIQYF. In DNA, the CDR3 is TGCGCCAGCAGCCATCCACAGGGAGATGCCAAAAACATTCAGTACTTC.

J is TRBJ1-1 and V is TRBV7-9; 10 nucleotides align to TRBD1. After removal of 5 bases from V and 8 bases from J, the junction contained 11 bases not matched to a gene. The germline V gene has CDR1 SEHNR and CDR2 FQNEAQ (reference sequence). This CDR3 is 15 amino acids long. The CDR3 DNA sequence: TGTGCCAGCAGCGGCCGGGGGACAGGGGCCCGAGAAGCTTTCTTT. Residues: CASSGRGTGAREAFF.

J is TRBJ1-3 and V is TRBV5-6, with a tentative D call TRBD1 (5 bases). V gave up 4 bases and J gave up 0 bases, with 11 bases separating them. There are 15 residues in the CDR3. The germline V gene has CDR1 SGHDT and CDR2 YYEEEE. Written as DNA, the CDR3 is TGTGCCAGCAGCGGCAGGGATGGCTCTGGAAACACCATATATTTT. Amino acid sequence: CASSGRDGSGNTIYF.

This chain links TRBV10-3 with TRBJ2-5, with D possibly being TRBD1 (7 bases). V lost 6 bases, J lost 5 bases, and 16 bases lay in between. Germline V CDR1 and CDR2: ENHRY, SYGVKD. The CDR3 covers 14 residues. The DNA of the CDR3 is TGTGCCATCAGGCAGACAGGGACTCGGGAGACCCAGTACTTC. It codes for CAIRQTGTRETQYF.

Remarks on this clone: A junction end diverges from the germline sequence, so it may reflect a read error. The chain couples TRBV7-9 to TRBJ2-7; D might be TRBD2 (5 bases). The CDR3 totals 12 residues. Germline CDR1 and CDR2: SEHNR and FQNEAQ (reference sequence). CDR3 DNA sequence: TGTTCCAGCAGCTTAGCGCGGGCCGAGCAGTACTTC. This encodes CSSSLARAEQYF.

The V gene is TRBV4-1, the J gene TRBJ2-1; D is unclear. This CDR3 has 15 amino acids. Germline CDR1 MGHRA, CDR2 YSYEKL. Trimming removed 1 base at V and 0 bases at J, with 7 bases between. CDR3 loop: CASSQVTPSYNEQFF. CDR3 nucleotide sequence: TGCGCCAGCAGCCAAGTTACACCCTCCTACAATGAGCAGTTCTTC.

For this clone: The junction and the germline gene differ at one end; a read error may be behind it. The gene calls are TRBV7-7 and TRBJ2-1; 14 bases agree with TRBD2. Germline V gene lookup returns CDR1 SSHAT and CDR2 FNYEAQ (reference sequence). The CDR3 sequence is 15 residues long. CDR3 region: CASSEGLAGGSEQFF. The CDR3 DNA sequence: TGTGCTAGCAGTGAAGGACTAGCGGGGGGCAGTGAGCAGTTCTTC.

The V gene is TRBV9, the J gene TRBJ1-1, with D perhaps TRBD1 (5 bases). Germline V CDR1 and CDR2: SGDLS, YYNGEE. The CDR3 contains 19 residues. The germline V and J ends were trimmed by 3 bases and 6 bases, with 30 bases remaining between them. CDR3 nucleotides: TGTGCCAGCAGCGAAGGGATTGGCAGGGCAGGGTATGGCTCCTCTGAAGCTTTCTTT. It encodes CASSEGIGRAGYGSSEAFF.

The V call is TRBV7-3, the J call TRBJ2-3, with 12 bases that match TRBD2. Trimming removed 1 base from V and 6 bases from J; junction bases left unmatched: 5. The CDR3 consists of 16 residues. CDR1 and CDR2 (germline): SGHTA, FQGTGA. CDR3 coding DNA: TGTGCCAGCAGCTTAAGCCTAGCGGGGGGGGAGGATACGCAGTATTTT. Translation gives CASSLSLAGGEDTQYF.

The chain couples TRBV6-5 to TRBJ1-2; D ambiguous. V lost 6 bases and J 0 bases, leaving 11 bases between the germline ends. The CDR3 covers 14 residues. Germline lookup yields CDR1 MNHEY and CDR2 SVGAGI. The CDR3 is CASSPQQANYGYTF. The CDR3 DNA sequence: TGTGCCAGCAGCCCCCAGCAGGCTAACTATGGCTACACCTTC.

The chain uses TRBV4-1 and TRBJ2-5; 8 nucleotides line up with TRBD1. Germline V gene data show CDR1 as MGHRA and CDR2 as YSYEKL. The CDR3 runs to 16 residues. Trimming took 0 bases from V and 5 from J; bases not matched to a gene: 8. CDR3 DNA sequence: TGCGCCAGCAGCCAAGATCTTGGCCGGGACAGGGAGACCCAGTACTTC. Translating gives CASSQDLGRDRETQYF.

The chain has TRBV4-2 and TRBJ2-3, with D unresolved. The V and J ends lost 0 bases and 4 bases respectively, with 11 bases between them. This CDR3 is 15 amino acids long. CDR1 LGHNA and CDR2 YNFKEQ come from the germline V gene. In DNA, the CDR3 is TGTGCCAGCAGCCAAGAGTATAGCTGGCCAGATACGCAGTATTTT. Translating gives CASSQEYSWPDTQYF.

The chain carries TRBV6-6 and TRBJ2-5; tentative D call: TRBD1 (5 bases). Trimming took off 2 bases at V and 2 bases at J, with 6 bases between the two ends. Germline V gene lookup returns CDR1 MNHNY and CDR2 SVGAGI (reference sequence). There are 13 residues in the CDR3. CDR3 DNA sequence: TGTGCCAGCAGTTACAAGGGGCAAGAGACCCAGTACTTC. Translated: CASSYKGQETQYF.

The chain uses TRBV5-1 and TRBJ1-1; D is unresolved. The ends were cut back, 5 bases at V and 4 bases at J, with 15 bases in the middle. The CDR3 runs 14 residues. CDR1 and CDR2 from the germline V gene are SGHRS and YFSETQ. This CDR3 reads CASSTGVASTEAFF. In nucleotides, the CDR3 is TGCGCCAGCAGTACGGGAGTCGCATCCACTGAAGCTTTCTTT.

The gene calls are TRBV7-9 and TRBJ2-1, with D maybe TRBD1 (6 bases). Germline-derived CDR1 and CDR2 are SEHNR and FQNEAQ (reference sequence). V lost 1 base and J lost 10, with 14 bases in between. The CDR3 contains 14 residues. CDR3 in amino acids: CASSLEGQSVEQFF. CDR3 bases: TGTGCCAGCAGCTTAGAGGGACAATCGGTGGAGCAGTTCTTC.

This clone was found once. The rearrangement links TRBV6-4 to TRBJ2-5; 11 bases agree with TRBD2. Germline CDR1 reads MRHNA; CDR2 reads SNTAGT. The CDR3 totals 14 residues. Losses at the gene ends were 4 bases for V and 4 bases for J; bases not matched to a gene: 2. The CDR3 DNA sequence: TGTGCCAGCAGTGTTAGCGGGGGGGCAGAGACCCAGTACTTC. It is translated as CASSVSGGAETQYF.

The CDR3 DNA is TGTGCCAGCAGCTTAGCGCTCTCAGATACTAACTATGGCTACACCTTC. It codes for CASSLALSDTNYGYTF. The chain links TRBV7-9 to TRBJ1-2, with D unresolved. Germline CDR1 and CDR2: SEHNR and FQNEAQ (reference sequence). Deletions cut 0 bases from V and 0 bases from J, with 11 bases between. The CDR3 loop spans 16 amino acids.

This clone was seen more than once but under ten times. The chain combines TRBV30 with TRBJ2-5; D unclear. Germline V gene lookup returns CDR1 GTSNPN and CDR2 SVGIG (reference sequence). The CDR3 is made up of 12 amino acids. V was cut by 2 bases and J by 5 bases, with 9 bases left in between. The CDR3 here is CAWSLSRETQYF. The CDR3 DNA sequence: TGTGCCTGGAGTCTATCTAGGGAGACCCAGTACTTC.

The chain links TRBV9 to TRBJ2-2; the D is unclear. V was clipped by 0 bases and J by 6 bases, with 9 bases between them. The V gene's germline CDR1 is SGDLS and CDR2 YYNGEE. This CDR3 is 14 amino acids long. The CDR3 here is CASSVVDSAGELFF. The CDR3 DNA is TGTGCCAGCAGCGTAGTAGATTCGGCCGGGGAGCTGTTTTTT.

This clone has only a few counts. The chain carries TRBV6-1 and TRBJ1-2; D possibly corresponds to TRBD1 (6 bases). The germline CDR1 and CDR2 sequences are MNHNS and SASEGT. V was cut by 6 bases and J by 2 bases, with 16 bases left in between. CDR3 length: 15 residues. CDR3 DNA: TGTGCCAGCAGGCAGGGGCAGGGCCTGAACTATGGCTACACCTTC. Protein sequence: CASRQGQGLNYGYTF.

Regarding this clone: At one boundary the junction diverges from the germline segment, which might be a read error. The genes are TRBV7-9 and TRBJ2-7; weak D call: TRBD1 (6 bases). CDR1 is SEHNR, CDR2 FQNEAQ, per germline (reference sequence). The CDR3 runs to 12 residues. This CDR3 is CSSSSTGYEQYF. CDR3 bases: TGTTCCAGCAGCTCCACAGGGTACGAGCAGTACTTC.

This chain links TRBV19 with TRBJ1-5, with D hard to call. The germline CDR1 and CDR2 sequences are LNHDA and SQIVND (reference sequence). CDR3 length equals 13 residues. Deletions cut 0 bases from V and 8 bases from J, with 8 bases between. In DNA form, the CDR3 reads TGTGCCAGTAGTATAGAGCGGAGCGAGCCCCAGCATTTT. Translation: CASSIERSEPQHF.